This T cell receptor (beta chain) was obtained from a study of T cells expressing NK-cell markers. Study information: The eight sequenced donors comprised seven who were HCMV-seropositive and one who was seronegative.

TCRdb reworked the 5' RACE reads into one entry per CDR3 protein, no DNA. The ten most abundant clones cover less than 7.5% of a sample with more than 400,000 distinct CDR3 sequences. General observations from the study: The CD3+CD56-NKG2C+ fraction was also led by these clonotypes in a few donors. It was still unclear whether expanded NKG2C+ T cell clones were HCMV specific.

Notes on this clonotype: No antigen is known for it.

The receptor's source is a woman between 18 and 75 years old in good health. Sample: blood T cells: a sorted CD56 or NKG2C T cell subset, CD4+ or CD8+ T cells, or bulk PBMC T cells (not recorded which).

The chain's CDR3 is CASSLEGRYNEQFF. The chain is built from TRBV7-2 and TRBJ2-1; TCRdb gives TRBD1 as the D gene, but with no DNA this cannot be confirmed. This CDR3 has 14 residues. Germline values: CDR1 SGHTA, CDR2 FQGNSA.